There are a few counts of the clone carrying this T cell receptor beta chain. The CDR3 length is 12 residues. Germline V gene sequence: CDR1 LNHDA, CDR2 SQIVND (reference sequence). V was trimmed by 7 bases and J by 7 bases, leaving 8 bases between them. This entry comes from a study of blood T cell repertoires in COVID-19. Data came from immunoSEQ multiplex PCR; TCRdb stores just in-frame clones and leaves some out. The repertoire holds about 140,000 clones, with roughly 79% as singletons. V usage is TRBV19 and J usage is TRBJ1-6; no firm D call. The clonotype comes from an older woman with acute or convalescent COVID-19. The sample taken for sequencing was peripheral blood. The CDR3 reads CASKEGNSPLHF. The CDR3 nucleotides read TGTGCCAGTAAAGAGGGAAATTCACCCCTCCACTTT.